The 23 T cell receptor beta chains below all came from one sample that was sequenced in a study of T cell changes during pregnancy in multiple sclerosis. Sequenced by immunoSEQ multiplex PCR; TCRdb stores in-frame clones only, minus some. The table has around 62,000 clones, roughly 87% seen once. Sequenced material: peripheral blood, taken in the second trimester of pregnancy. The receptors come from a female donor in good health, enrolled as a control in a pregnancy study.

This clone was seen a single time. This rearrangement joins TRBV5-1 to TRBJ2-3; D possibly corresponds to TRBD2 (5 bases). V dropped 0 bases and J dropped 0 bases, with 8 bases sitting between them. The CDR3 runs to 15 residues. The V gene's germline CDR1 is SGHRS and CDR2 YFSETQ. This CDR3 is CASSLEDLSTDTQYF. CDR3 nucleotides: TGCGCCAGCAGCTTGGAGGACTTGAGCACAGATACGCAGTATTTT.

The V call is TRBV4-2, the J call TRBJ2-1; D possibly corresponds to TRBD1 (5 bases). The CDR3 has 16 residues. Germline-derived CDR1 and CDR2 are LGHNA and YNFKEQ. V lost 0 bases, J lost 2 bases, and 11 bases lay in between. The CDR3 DNA follows: TGTGCCAGCAGCCAAGAAACTACAGGAGCCTACAATGAGCAGTTCTTC. Protein: CASSQETTGAYNEQFF.

The V gene is TRBV6-4, the J gene TRBJ2-5, with TRBD2 matching 9 bases. From germline, CDR1 is MRHNA and CDR2 SNTAGT. This CDR3 is built from 15 residues. With V trimmed by 8 bases and J by 6 bases, 13 bases remained unmatched. Written as DNA, the CDR3 is TGTGCCAGCCCTCGGGGGCGGGAGGGCGTGAAGACCCAGTACTTC. It specifies CASPRGREGVKTQYF.

This sequence joins TRBV15 and TRBJ2-7; D is perhaps TRBD1 (6 bases). The CDR3 is 14 amino acids. V gave up 0 bases and J gave up 5 bases, with 11 bases separating them. In germline, CDR1 is LNHNV, CDR2 YYDKDF (reference sequence). The CDR3 sequence is CATSRDTRTDEQYF. As DNA, the CDR3 is TGTGCCACCAGCAGAGATACCCGGACAGACGAGCAGTACTTC.

The chain recombines TRBV5-4 with TRBJ2-1, with 9 nucleotides matching TRBD2. CDR3 size: 16 residues. Losses at the gene ends were 1 base for V and 7 bases for J; bases not matched to a gene: 9. The germline V gene encodes CDR1 SGHNT and CDR2 YYREEE (reference sequence). CDR3 in DNA: TGTGCCAGCAGCTTGCTCGCGGGGGGGCCTATTAATGAGCAGTTCTTC. Translation: CASSLLAGGPINEQFF.

The table lists this clone with a count of one. The rearrangement joins TRBV5-1 to TRBJ2-1; weak D call: TRBD2 (6 bases). Trimming pared 4 bases from V and 1 base from J, leaving 9 bases between. CDR1 is SGHRS and CDR2 is YFSETQ in the germline V gene. CDR3 length: 14 residues. The chain's CDR3 is CASSRDSSYNEQFF. DNA for the CDR3: TGCGCCAGCAGCCGGGACTCATCCTACAATGAGCAGTTCTTC.

J is TRBJ1-5 and V is TRBV19; D perhaps matches TRBD1 (6 bases). Germline V gene sequence: CDR1 LNHDA, CDR2 SQIVND (reference sequence). The CDR3 extends over 16 amino acids. V lost 1 base and J lost 2, with 12 bases in between. CDR3 bases: TGTGCCAGTAGTATAGCTGGGGGCAACGGCAATCAGCCCCAGCATTTT. This codes for CASSIAGGNGNQPQHF.

The sample holds a few counts of this clone. The chain employs TRBV10-3 and TRBJ2-7; a possible D gene is TRBD2 (5 bases). CDR1 is ENHRY and CDR2 is SYGVKD in the germline V gene. The CDR3 is 12 amino acids. V gave up 11 bases and J gave up 2 bases, with 13 bases separating them. CDR3 sequence: CAHGGRPYEQYF. CDR3 nucleotide sequence: TGTGCCCACGGAGGACGTCCCTACGAGCAGTACTTC.

This sequence joins TRBV10-2 and TRBJ2-3; 9 nucleotides match TRBD1. Germline CDR1 and CDR2: WSHSY and SAAADI. Unmatched junction bases numbered 4, after V lost 8 bases and J lost 1 base. The CDR3 has 14 residues. The CDR3 is CASSRTGGTDTQYF. The CDR3 DNA follows: TGCGCCAGCTCTCGGACAGGGGGCACAGATACGCAGTATTTT.

The gene calls are TRBV6-5 and TRBJ1-6; D might be TRBD1 (5 bases). In germline, CDR1 is MNHEY, CDR2 SVGAGI. This CDR3 has 15 residues. Trimming took 6 bases from V and 13 from J, leaving 22 bases between them. The CDR3 nucleotides read TGTGCCAGCAGCCGCCAAGGGGTACTAATTTTGCCCCTCCACTTT. Translated, it gives CASSRQGVLILPLHF.

This rearrangement joins TRBV28 to TRBJ1-2, with TRBD1 as a possible D gene (5 bases). V was shortened by 7 bases and J by 3 bases, with 18 bases between the two germline ends. Germline V gene data show CDR1 as MDHEN and CDR2 as SYDVKM. The CDR3 covers 15 residues. This chain's CDR3 is CASTTRWGRHYGYTF. The CDR3 coding sequence is TGTGCCAGCACCACCCGGTGGGGCCGGCACTATGGCTACACCTTC.

V usage is TRBV7-6 and J usage is TRBJ1-2; tentative D call: TRBD1 (6 bases). The CDR3 extends over 15 amino acids. Germline V lookup: CDR1 SGHVS, CDR2 FNYEAQ. V lost 4 bases to trimming and J lost 5 bases, with 17 bases between them. CDR3 DNA sequence: TGTGCCAGCAGCTCGGTCCCCGGGACAAGATATGGCTACACCTTC. Translation: CASSSVPGTRYGYTF. Based on the CDR3 plus reference TRBV7-6 and TRBJ1-2, the full variable domain is GAGVSQSPRYKVTKRGQDVALRCDPISGHVSLYWYRQALGQGPEFLTYFNYEAQQDKSGLPNDRFSAERPEGSISTLTIQRTEQRDSAMYRCASSSVPGTRYGYTFGSGTRLTVV.

The chain carries TRBV1 and TRBJ2-1; the table's D call of TRBD2 was not tested on the DNA. TRBV1 is a recognized pseudogene. CDR3 length equals 15 residues. As DNA, the CDR3 is TGCACCCGGGCTGGGGACGGGAGATCCTACAATGAGCAGTTCTTC. It encodes CTRAGDGRSYNEQFF.

The J gene is TRBJ1-5, the V gene TRBV27; 10 bases map to TRBD1. CDR1 is MNHEY and CDR2 is SMNVEV in the germline V gene (reference sequence). The CDR3 spans 17 residues. V gave up 5 bases and J gave up 5 bases; unmatched junction bases: 12. DNA of the CDR3: TGTGCCAGCAGTCCAGACTCGACAGGGGGCTTCTATCAGCCCCAGCATTTT. As protein: CASSPDSTGGFYQPQHF.

The chain carries TRBV4-2 and TRBJ2-7; 9 nucleotides line up with TRBD2. CDR1 LGHNA and CDR2 YNFKEQ come from the germline V gene. The CDR3 covers 14 residues. The trim removed 3 bases at V and 4 bases at J, leaving 4 bases unmatched. This CDR3 reads CASSHPGLAYEQYF. CDR3 nucleotide sequence: TGTGCCAGCAGCCACCCGGGACTAGCATACGAGCAGTACTTC.

This chain uses TRBV30 with TRBJ2-3; TRBD1 matches at 7 bases. The CDR3 consists of 13 residues. Unmatched junction bases numbered 4, after V lost 5 bases and J lost 2 bases. Per the germline V gene, CDR1 is GTSNPN and CDR2 is SVGIG (reference sequence). The CDR3 reads CAWDRDPTDTQYF. CDR3 sequence (DNA): TGTGCCTGGGACAGGGACCCCACAGATACGCAGTATTTT.

The chain is built from TRBV9 and TRBJ2-7, with D maybe TRBD2 (5 bases). Germline values: CDR1 SGDLS, CDR2 YYNGEE. Trimming left V 0 bases short and J 1 base short, with 11 bases between. The CDR3 runs to 15 residues. CDR3 protein: CASSVAEAESYEQYF. The CDR3 nucleotides are TGTGCCAGCAGCGTAGCTGAAGCGGAATCCTACGAGCAGTACTTC.

The chain combines TRBV6-5 with TRBJ2-1, with D unresolved. Trimming took 2 bases from V and 2 from J, leaving 7 bases between them. The germline V gene has CDR1 MNHEY and CDR2 SVGAGI. The CDR3 runs to 14 residues. The CDR3 nucleotides read TGTGCCAGCAGTTACCTGCCAGCCTACAATGAGCAGTTCTTC. Amino acid sequence: CASSYLPAYNEQFF.

The chain links TRBV6-4 to TRBJ2-1; 11 bases are shared with TRBD1. The CDR3 runs to 15 residues. Germline assignment: CDR1 MRHNA and CDR2 SNTAGT. V lost 3 bases, J lost 5 bases, and 3 bases stayed unmatched. This chain's CDR3 is CASSEGTGGNNEQFF. For the CDR3, the DNA is TGTGCCAGCAGTGAAGGGACAGGGGGAAACAATGAGCAGTTCTTC.

This clone was picked up one time. V gene TRBV9 combines with J gene TRBJ2-7; possibly TRBD1 for D (6 bases). The CDR3 extends over 14 amino acids. Germline loops: CDR1 SGDLS, CDR2 YYNGEE. Trimming shortened V by 0 bases and J by 0 bases, and 7 bases separated the two germline ends. DNA of the CDR3: TGTGCCAGCAGCGTAGGGACAGCCTCCTACGAGCAGTACTTC. This sequence encodes CASSVGTASYEQYF.

V is TRBV30 and J is TRBJ1-1; 7 nucleotides match TRBD1. This CDR3 is built from 12 residues. J lost 1 base, V lost 5 bases, and 1 base had no gene match. Germline V gives CDR1 GTSNPN, CDR2 SVGIG (reference sequence). CDR3 loop: CAWGDRNTEAFF. The CDR3 DNA sequence: TGTGCCTGGGGGGACAGGAACACTGAAGCTTTCTTT.

The J gene is TRBJ1-2, the V gene TRBV19; 9 nucleotides align to TRBD1. The germline CDR1 and CDR2 sequences are LNHDA and SQIVND (reference sequence). Trimming took 7 bases from V and 7 from J; bases not matched to a gene: 10. The length of the CDR3 is 14 residues. In DNA, the CDR3 is TGTGCCAGTACCCTGGGGGACAGGGTCTCTGGCTACACCTTC. Residues: CASTLGDRVSGYTF. The full variable domain, its missing parts supplied by reference TRBV19 and TRBJ1-2, is DGGITQSPKYLFRKEGQNVTLSCEQNLNHDAMYWYRQDPGQGLRLIYYSQIVNDFQKGDIAEGYSVSREKKESFPLTVTSAQKNPTAFYLCASTLGDRVSGYTFGSGTRLTVV.

This sequence joins TRBV7-9 and TRBJ1-1, with 8 bases matching TRBD1. V was clipped by 6 bases and J by 8 bases; unmatched bases: 8. Germline assignment: CDR1 SEHNR and CDR2 FQNEAQ (reference sequence). The CDR3 covers 13 residues. Here the CDR3 reads CASSSPRGREAFF. The CDR3 coding sequence is TGTGCCAGCAGTTCTCCCAGGGGGCGCGAAGCTTTCTTT.